This TCR beta chain is from a study of T cells in Graves' hyperthyroidism and ophthalmopathy. Overall study results and limits: Using 13 V-J features, a model discriminated ophthalmopathy from stable hyperthyroidism. Clonotypes that were expanded in thyroid above 0.001 mostly appeared in blood too.

TCR beta CDR3 regions were amplified from RNA. The primer set for the first-round RT-PCR of the TCR CDR3 was HTBI. TCRdb re-derived calls from the multiplex PCR reads in MiXCR, one entry per CDR3 protein. The sample lists a few hundred thousand distinct CDR3 sequences, around a sixth occurring once. Clinical Activity Scores of at least 3, NOSPECS grades of at least 4 and durations under 3 months characterized ophthalmopathy patients. This clonotype was detected only a few times. Its antigen remains unidentified. Sequenced sample: blood. This sequence originates from a man aged 18 to 30 with Graves' ophthalmopathy.

CDR3 in amino acids: CGSGTSYQPQHF. The CDR3 nucleotides are TGCGGCTCCGGGACCTCCTATCAGCCCCAGCATTTT. The chain has TRBV20-1 and TRBJ1-5; TRBD1 might be the D (5 bases). The CDR3 runs 12 residues. Germline V lookup: CDR1 DFQATT, CDR2 SNEGSKA (reference sequence).